One and the same sample provided the 3 T cell receptor beta chains below, sequenced in a study of radiation and T cells in renal cell carcinoma (dated by TCRdb to 2020 to 2021). Libraries were built with the immunoSEQ multiplex PCR assay. Entries here come from immuneACCESS through TCRdb and include only in-frame sequences with V and J called. Some clones fail to appear in such tables; in the studies checked, an unresolved V gene covers under half of the shortfall, and the cause of the remainder is unknown. The table for this sample lists just under 150,000 clones; 80% to 90% of them were counted only once. The top ten clonotypes cover less than 20% of the sample. Per the publication, the time point label means: blood 4 weeks post-SBRT, at nephrectomy. The treatment or condition label for this specimen denotes: 15 Gy SBRT to primary tumor, nephrectomy 4 weeks later. The material sequenced was blood, taken from a patient whose treatment included radiotherapy and nephrectomy. These receptors were taken from a woman between 45 and 65 years old with renal cell carcinoma.

The gene calls are TRBV9 and TRBJ1-4; D gene unclear. Trimming shortened V by 3 bases and J by 8 bases, and 11 bases separated the two germline ends. Germline V gives CDR1 SGDLS, CDR2 YYNGEE. The CDR3 is made up of 13 amino acids. The CDR3 coding sequence is TGTGCCAGCAGCGCGGGGATAATCGAAAAACTGTTTTTT. It specifies CASSAGIIEKLFF.

The table lists this clone with a count of one. This chain joins TRBV19 and TRBJ1-1, with D possibly matching TRBD1 (6 bases). The CDR3 extends over 15 amino acids. Trimming shortened V by 8 bases and J by 0 bases, and 16 bases separated the two germline ends. Germline lookup yields CDR1 LNHDA and CDR2 SQIVND (reference sequence). The CDR3, as DNA: TGTGCCAGTGGGCGGACAGACCCGATGAACACTGAAGCTTTCTTT. Its protein product is CASGRTDPMNTEAFF.

The chain has TRBV19 and TRBJ2-1, with TRBD2 matching 10 bases. The CDR3 runs to 16 residues. Germline CDR1 is LNHDA and CDR2 is SQIVND (reference sequence). V shed 0 bases and J 7 bases; nucleotides not matched to a gene: 6. This CDR3 reads CASSIDRAGGRNEQFF. The CDR3 nucleotides are TGTGCCAGTAGTATAGACCGAGCGGGGGGGAGGAATGAGCAGTTCTTC.